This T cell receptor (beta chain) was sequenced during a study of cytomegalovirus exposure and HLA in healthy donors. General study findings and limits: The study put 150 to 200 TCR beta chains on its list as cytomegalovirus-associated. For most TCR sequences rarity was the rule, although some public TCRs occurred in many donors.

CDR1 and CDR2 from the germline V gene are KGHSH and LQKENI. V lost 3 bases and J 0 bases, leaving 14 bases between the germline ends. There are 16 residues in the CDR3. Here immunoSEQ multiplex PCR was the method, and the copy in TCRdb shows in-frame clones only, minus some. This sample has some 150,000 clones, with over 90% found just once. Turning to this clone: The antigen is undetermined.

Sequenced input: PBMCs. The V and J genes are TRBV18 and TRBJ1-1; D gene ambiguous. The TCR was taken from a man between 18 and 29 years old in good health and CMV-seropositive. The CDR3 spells CASSPYSGDLNTEAFF. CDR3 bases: TGTGCCAGCTCACCCTATTCGGGAGATTTGAACACTGAAGCTTTCTTT.